This record concerns one TCR beta chain sequence. The V end lost 3 bases, the J end lost 4 bases, and 13 bases lay between the germline ends. Germline CDR1 SGDLS, CDR2 YYNGEE. This CDR3 has 14 residues. Sequencing used immunoSEQ multiplex PCR; TCRdb keeps in-frame clones, though not all of them. The table has 210,000 or so clones, roughly nine tenths seen once. This sample is part of a study of control samples from healthy donors and cancer patients. The sequence derives from a man aged 25-45 years in good health. V usage is TRBV9 and J usage is TRBJ1-1, with D possibly TRBD1 on 6 matching bases. The sequenced sample consisted of blood. This CDR3 reads CASSDLQGPTEAFF. Here the CDR3 DNA reads TGTGCCAGCAGCGACCTACAGGGTCCCACTGAAGCTTTCTTT.